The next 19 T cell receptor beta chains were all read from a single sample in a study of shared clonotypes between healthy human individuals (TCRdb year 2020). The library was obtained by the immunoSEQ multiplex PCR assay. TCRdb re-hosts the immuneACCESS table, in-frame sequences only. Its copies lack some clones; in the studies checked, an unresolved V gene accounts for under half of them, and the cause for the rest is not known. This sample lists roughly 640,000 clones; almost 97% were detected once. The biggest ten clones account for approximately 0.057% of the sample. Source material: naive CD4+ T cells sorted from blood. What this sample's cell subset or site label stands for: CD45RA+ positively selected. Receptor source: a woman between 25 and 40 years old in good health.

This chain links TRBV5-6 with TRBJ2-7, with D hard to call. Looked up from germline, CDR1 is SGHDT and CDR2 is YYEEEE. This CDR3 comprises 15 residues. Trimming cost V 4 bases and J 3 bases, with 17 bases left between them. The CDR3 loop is CASSEPNRHRYEQYF. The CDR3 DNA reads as TGTGCCAGCAGCGAACCTAACCGACACCGCTACGAGCAGTACTTC.

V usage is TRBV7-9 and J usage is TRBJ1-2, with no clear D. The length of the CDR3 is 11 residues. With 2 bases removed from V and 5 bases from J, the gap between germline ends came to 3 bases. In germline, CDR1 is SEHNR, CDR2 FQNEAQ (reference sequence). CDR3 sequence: CASSLLYGYTF. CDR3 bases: TGTGCCAGCAGCTTATTATATGGCTACACCTTC.

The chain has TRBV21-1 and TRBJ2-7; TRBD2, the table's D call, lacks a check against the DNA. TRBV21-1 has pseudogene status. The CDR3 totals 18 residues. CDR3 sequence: CASPPPLAGVSQGGEQYF. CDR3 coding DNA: TGTGCCAGCCCCCCCCCGCTAGCGGGAGTCTCGCAGGGAGGCGAGCAGTACTTC.

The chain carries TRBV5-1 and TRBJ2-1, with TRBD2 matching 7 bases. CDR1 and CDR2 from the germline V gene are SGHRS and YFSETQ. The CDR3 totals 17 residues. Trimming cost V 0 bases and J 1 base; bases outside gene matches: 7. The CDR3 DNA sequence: TGCGCCAGCAGCTTGGTAGCGGGCCAGGGTTCCTACAATGAGCAGTTCTTC. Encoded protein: CASSLVAGQGSYNEQFF.

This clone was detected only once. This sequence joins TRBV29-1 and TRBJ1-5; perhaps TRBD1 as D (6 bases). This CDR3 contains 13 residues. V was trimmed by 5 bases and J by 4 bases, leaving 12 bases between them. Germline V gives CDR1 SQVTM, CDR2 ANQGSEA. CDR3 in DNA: TGCAGCGTTCGGACAGACTTTAATCAGCCCCAGCATTTT. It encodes CSVRTDFNQPQHF.

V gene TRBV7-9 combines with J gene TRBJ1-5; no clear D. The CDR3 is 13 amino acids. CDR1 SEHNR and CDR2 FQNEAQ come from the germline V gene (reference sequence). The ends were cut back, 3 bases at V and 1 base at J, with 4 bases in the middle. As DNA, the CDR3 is TGTGCCAGCAGCTTTGAGAGCAATCAGCCCCAGCATTTT. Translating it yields CASSFESNQPQHF.

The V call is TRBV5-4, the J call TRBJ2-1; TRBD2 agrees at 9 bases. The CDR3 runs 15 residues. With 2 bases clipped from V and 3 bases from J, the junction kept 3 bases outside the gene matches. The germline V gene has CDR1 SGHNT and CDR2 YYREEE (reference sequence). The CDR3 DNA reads TGTGCCAGCAGCTTCATAGCGGGAGACTACAATGAGCAGTTCTTC. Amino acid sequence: CASSFIAGDYNEQFF.

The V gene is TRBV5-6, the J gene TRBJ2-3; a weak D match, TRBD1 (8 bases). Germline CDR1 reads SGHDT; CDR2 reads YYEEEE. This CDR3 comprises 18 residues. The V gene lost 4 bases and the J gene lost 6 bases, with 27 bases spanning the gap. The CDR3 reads CASSVQQGGRWARDTQYF. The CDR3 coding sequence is TGTGCCAGCAGCGTGCAACAGGGGGGGAGATGGGCACGGGATACGCAGTATTTT.

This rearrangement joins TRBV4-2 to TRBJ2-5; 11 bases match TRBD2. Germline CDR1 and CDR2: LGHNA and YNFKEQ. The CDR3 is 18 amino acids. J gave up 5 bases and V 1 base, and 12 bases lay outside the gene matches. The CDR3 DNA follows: TGTGCCAGCAGCCAAGTGGGGCTAGCGGGAGGAACCGGGGAGACCCAGTACTTC. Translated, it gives CASSQVGLAGGTGETQYF.

The CDR3 bases are TGCGCCAGCGGCGGGGGGAGGATACTCTACAATGAGCAGTTCTTC. Its translation: CASGGGRILYNEQFF. The chain has TRBV5-1 and TRBJ2-1; 8 nucleotides match TRBD2. This CDR3 spans 15 amino acids. Germline V gene data show CDR1 as SGHRS and CDR2 as YFSETQ. The junction had 9 bases not matched to a gene; V was cut back by 7 bases and J by 3 bases.

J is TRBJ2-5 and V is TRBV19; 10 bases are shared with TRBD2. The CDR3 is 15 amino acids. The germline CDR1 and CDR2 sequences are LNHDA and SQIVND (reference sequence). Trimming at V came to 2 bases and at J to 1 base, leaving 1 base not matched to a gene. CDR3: CASSIRTSGQETQYF. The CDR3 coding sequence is TGTGCCAGTAGTATAAGGACTAGCGGCCAAGAGACCCAGTACTTC.

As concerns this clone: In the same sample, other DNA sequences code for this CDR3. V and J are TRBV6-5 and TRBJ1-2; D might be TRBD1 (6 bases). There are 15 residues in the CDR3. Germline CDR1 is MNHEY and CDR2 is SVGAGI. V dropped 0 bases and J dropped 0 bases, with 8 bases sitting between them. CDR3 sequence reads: CASSYSQGANYGYTF. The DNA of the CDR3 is TGTGCCAGCAGTTACTCACAGGGAGCTAACTATGGCTACACCTTC.

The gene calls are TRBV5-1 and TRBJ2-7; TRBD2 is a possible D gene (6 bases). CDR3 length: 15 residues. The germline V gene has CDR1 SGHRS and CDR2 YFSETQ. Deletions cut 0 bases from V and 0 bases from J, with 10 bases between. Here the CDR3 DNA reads TGCGCCAGCAGCTTGGCCATCGGGAGCTCCTACGAGCAGTACTTC. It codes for CASSLAIGSSYEQYF.

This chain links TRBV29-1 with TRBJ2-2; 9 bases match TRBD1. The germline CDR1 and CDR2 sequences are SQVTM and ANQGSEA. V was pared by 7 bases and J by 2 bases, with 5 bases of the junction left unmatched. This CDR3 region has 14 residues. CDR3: CSGGQGKNTGELFF. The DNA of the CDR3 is TGCAGCGGGGGACAGGGTAAAAACACCGGGGAGCTGTTTTTT.

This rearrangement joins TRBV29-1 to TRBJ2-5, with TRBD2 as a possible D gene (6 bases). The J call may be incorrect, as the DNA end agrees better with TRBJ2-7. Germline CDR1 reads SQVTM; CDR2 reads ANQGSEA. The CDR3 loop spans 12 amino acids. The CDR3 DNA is TGCAGCGTGAGATGGGGGGATTACGAGCAGTACTTC. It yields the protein CSVRWGDYEQYF.

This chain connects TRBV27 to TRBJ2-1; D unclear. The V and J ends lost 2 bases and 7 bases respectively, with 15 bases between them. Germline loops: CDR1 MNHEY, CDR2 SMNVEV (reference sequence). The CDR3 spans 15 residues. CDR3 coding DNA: TGTGCCAGCAGTTTAGACCCCCTAAATAAGAATGAGCAGTTCTTC. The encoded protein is CASSLDPLNKNEQFF.

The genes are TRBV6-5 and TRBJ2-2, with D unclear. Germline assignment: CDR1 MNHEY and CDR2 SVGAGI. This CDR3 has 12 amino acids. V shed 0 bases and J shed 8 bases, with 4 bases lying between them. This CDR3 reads CASSYSEGELFF. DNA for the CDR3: TGTGCCAGCAGTTACTCGGAAGGGGAGCTGTTTTTT.

The CDR3 region is CASTRTSGTYEQYF. Written as DNA, the CDR3 is TGTGCCAGCACCCGGACTAGCGGGACCTACGAGCAGTACTTC. The chain recombines TRBV28 with TRBJ2-7; TRBD2 matches at 12 bases. V lost 7 bases and J lost 2; bases outside the gene matches: 3. The germline V gene has CDR1 MDHEN and CDR2 SYDVKM. The CDR3 runs to 14 residues.

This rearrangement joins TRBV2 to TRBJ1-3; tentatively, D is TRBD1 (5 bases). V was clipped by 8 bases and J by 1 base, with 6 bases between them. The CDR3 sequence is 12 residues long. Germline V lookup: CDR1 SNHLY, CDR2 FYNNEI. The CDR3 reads CASGGSGNTIYF. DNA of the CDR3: TGTGCCAGCGGGGGGTCTGGAAACACCATATATTTT.